Below, one T cell receptor beta chain is given with its context. These data are taken from a study of T cell changes during pregnancy in multiple sclerosis. Profiling relied on immunoSEQ multiplex PCR, and the TCRdb table lists in-frame clones only, not all of them. Among about 28,000 clones listed, about 89% were seen once. Germline lookup yields CDR1 SGHTA and CDR2 FQGNSA. Trimming cost V 3 bases and J 5 bases; bases outside gene matches: 3. The CDR3 is made up of 13 amino acids. The input for sequencing was CD4+ T cells from peripheral blood mononuclear cells, taken in the first trimester of pregnancy. The receptor was isolated from a female donor in good health, enrolled as a control in a pregnancy study. The chain recombines TRBV7-2 with TRBJ2-5; 7 nucleotides agree with TRBD2. This CDR3 is CASSLGLRETQYF. In DNA, the CDR3 is TGTGCCAGCAGCTTGGGACTACGGGAGACCCAGTACTTC.